These 22 T cell receptor beta chains share one sample of origin, sequenced in a study of blood T cells in healthy people across ages. For the second PCR, which ran for 7 to 11 cycles, a sample-barcoded 5' primer and a J-beta primer mix were used. TCRdb called the 5' RACE reads again in MiXCR, with one record for every CDR3 protein. The sample lists fewer than 2 million distinct CDR3 sequences, approximately 39% occurring once. What was sequenced was blood. Receptors originate from a human donor in good health.

This rearrangement joins TRBV5-1 to TRBJ1-2; 7 bases are a match to TRBD1. CDR3 length: 15 amino acids. Trimming at V came to 5 bases and at J to 6 bases, leaving 13 bases not matched to a gene. Germline lookup yields CDR1 SGHRS and CDR2 YFSETQ. For the CDR3, the DNA is TGCGCCAGCAGGACCGACCCAACAGGGGCTGATGGCTACACCTTC. Protein: CASRTDPTGADGYTF.

The chain employs TRBV6-2 or TRBV6-3 and TRBJ1-5; no firm D call. CDR3 length equals 15 residues. With 5 bases removed from V and 1 base from J, the gap between germline ends came to 12 bases. Germline CDR1 MNHEY, CDR2 SVGEGT. CDR3 DNA sequence: TGTGCCAGCAGTCATTTTGGCGCCAGCAATCAGCCCCAGCATTTT. Translating it yields CASSHFGASNQPQHF.

This clonotype was counted between two and nine times. The genes are TRBV4-2 and TRBJ1-2; 8 bases fit TRBD1. The CDR3 is 15 residues long. V was clipped by 0 bases and J by 8 bases; unmatched bases: 8. Germline V gene sequence: CDR1 LGHNA, CDR2 YNFKEQ. The CDR3 DNA follows: TGTGCCAGCAGCCAAGATCGGGGGACAGGAGCCGGCTACACCTTC. This translates into CASSQDRGTGAGYTF.

This chain joins TRBV12-3 or TRBV12-4 and TRBJ2-5; D uncertain. This CDR3 comprises 12 residues. V lost 5 bases and J lost 5, with 9 bases in between. The CDR3 loop reads CASSKGWETQYF. Written as DNA, the CDR3 is TGTGCCAGCAGTAAGGGCTGGGAGACCCAGTACTTC.

This clonotype has only a few counts. The rearrangement uses TRBV7-2 and TRBJ2-1; weak D call: TRBD2 (5 bases). Trimming took 5 bases from V and 7 from J, leaving 15 bases between them. CDR3 length: 14 residues. The V gene's germline CDR1 is SGHTA and CDR2 FQGNSA. CDR3 in amino acids: CASSPTGVSNEQFF. CDR3 nucleotide sequence: TGTGCCAGCAGCCCCACCGGGGTATCGAATGAGCAGTTCTTC.

CDR3 sequence: CASYSTGFTGELFF. CDR3 in DNA: TGTGCCAGCTATTCCACAGGGTTTACCGGGGAGCTGTTTTTT. This chain links TRBV28 with TRBJ2-2; TRBD1 is a possible D gene (6 bases). The CDR3 is 14 amino acids. The germline CDR1 and CDR2 sequences are MDHEN and SYDVKM. Trimming took 8 bases from V and 5 from J, leaving 15 bases between them.

This clonotype was found a few times. The rearrangement uses TRBV12-3 or TRBV12-4 and TRBJ2-5; 8 nucleotides line up with TRBD2. The CDR3 has 16 amino acids. The junction had 12 bases not matched to a gene; V was cut back by 4 bases and J by 5 bases. The CDR3 reads CASSSPDGGAWETQYF. CDR3 nucleotide sequence: TGTGCCAGCAGTTCCCCTGACGGGGGGGCCTGGGAGACCCAGTACTTC.

The V gene is TRBV6-6, the J gene TRBJ1-1; no firm D call. This CDR3 is built from 14 residues. V gave up 6 bases and J gave up 3 bases, with 14 bases separating them. CDR1 is MNHNY, CDR2 SVGAGI, per germline (reference sequence). In DNA form, the CDR3 reads TGTGCCAGCAGATACCGTGGGGTTGACACTGAAGCTTTCTTT. Protein product: CASRYRGVDTEAFF.

This clonotype was picked up a small number of times. CDR3 nucleotide sequence: TGCAGCGGCTGGGGCGGCTCGAGGGATGGCTACACCTTC. Translated: CSGWGGSRDGYTF. The rearrangement joins TRBV29-1 to TRBJ1-2; TRBD1 might be the D (5 bases). V was pared by 7 bases and J by 6 bases, with 18 bases between. The CDR3 consists of 13 residues. The germline V gene has CDR1 SQVTM and CDR2 ANQGSEA.

The V call is TRBV20-1, the J call TRBJ2-4; TRBD1 aligns across 8 bases. With 3 bases clipped from V and 0 bases from J, the junction kept 4 bases outside the gene matches. This CDR3 contains 15 residues. Germline V CDR1 and CDR2: DFQATT, SNEGSKA (reference sequence). Written as DNA, the CDR3 is TGCAGTGCTAGCGGGGACAGGAAAGCCAAAAACATTCAGTACTTC. This encodes CSASGDRKAKNIQYF.

This chain uses TRBV7-6 with TRBJ1-5; 8 nucleotides align to TRBD1. With 1 base clipped from V and 11 bases from J, the junction kept 10 bases outside the gene matches. Germline assignment: CDR1 SGHVS and CDR2 FNYEAQ. CDR3 size: 15 residues. The CDR3 loop is CASSLDHRGGWAQHF. As DNA, the CDR3 is TGTGCCAGCAGCTTAGATCACAGGGGGGGGTGGGCCCAGCATTTT.

This clonotype came up a few times. The chain is built from TRBV4-1 and TRBJ2-6, with a weak D call TRBD2 (5 bases). This CDR3 region has 18 residues. Germline V lookup: CDR1 MGHRA, CDR2 YSYEKL. V lost 3 bases, J lost 10 bases, and 25 bases lay in between. The DNA for the CDR3 is TGCGCCAGCAGCCATGGAGACGGAGGAAGTACCCCGAATAACGTCCTGACTTTC. Translating it yields CASSHGDGGSTPNNVLTF.

This clonotype was observed a few times. This sequence joins TRBV20-1 and TRBJ2-3; possibly TRBD2 for D (6 bases). Germline V gene data show CDR1 as DFQATT and CDR2 as SNEGSKA (reference sequence). This CDR3 has 15 residues. V was pared by 3 bases and J by 1 base, with 14 bases between. The CDR3 protein is CSASVAGGGTDTQYF. The CDR3 region has the DNA TGCAGTGCTAGTGTCGCGGGCGGGGGCACAGATACGCAGTATTTT.

There are a few counts of this clonotype. The gene calls are TRBV7-2 and TRBJ2-5; no clear D. CDR1 and CDR2 from the germline V gene are SGHTA and FQGNSA. The CDR3 consists of 17 residues. Trimming left V 2 bases short and J 2 bases short, with 18 bases between. The CDR3 protein is CASSLNRVLVSQETQYF. The CDR3 DNA is TGTGCCAGCAGCTTAAATCGCGTCCTTGTATCACAAGAGACCCAGTACTTC.

The chain has TRBV29-1 and TRBJ2-6; 7 bases line up with TRBD1. The V gene end was trimmed by 2 bases and the J gene end by 2 bases; junction bases not matched to a gene: 3. There are 15 residues in the CDR3. From germline, CDR1 is SQVTM and CDR2 ANQGSEA. The CDR3 bases are TGCAGCGTTGAATTAGGGGGCGCTGGGGCCAACGTCCTGACTTTC. Residues: CSVELGGAGANVLTF.

This clonotype was seen a few times. The rearrangement joins TRBV7-2 to TRBJ2-7; D gene uncertain. Germline CDR1 is SGHTA and CDR2 is FQGNSA. V lost 4 bases, J lost 3 bases, and 13 bases lay in between. There are 14 residues in the CDR3. Here the CDR3 reads CASSSLFFDYEQYF. The CDR3 DNA reads TGTGCCAGCAGCTCCCTCTTTTTCGACTACGAGCAGTACTTC.

This clonotype was detected only a few times. The chain employs TRBV6-1 and TRBJ2-7; TRBD2 is a possible D gene (7 bases). The V end lost 7 bases, the J end lost 3 bases, and 22 bases lay between the germline ends. This CDR3 is 16 amino acids long. Germline V lookup: CDR1 MNHNS, CDR2 SASEGT. In DNA, the CDR3 is TGTGCCAGCAATGACGGGGGGACACCGCATCGCTACGAGCAGTACTTC. It specifies CASNDGGTPHRYEQYF.

This clonotype was counted a single time. V gene TRBV3-1 combines with J gene TRBJ2-1, with 8 positions matching TRBD2. Germline trimming cut 1 base from V and 12 bases from J; bases unmatched to any gene: 14. The CDR3 totals 16 residues. Germline CDR1 and CDR2: LGHDT and YNNKEL (reference sequence). For the CDR3, the DNA is TGTGCCAGCAGCCAAGTGACCGGGGGGGCCGGACTGGGGCAGTTCTTC. Translation: CASSQVTGGAGLGQFF.

This chain connects TRBV5-1 to TRBJ2-3, with D possibly TRBD1 on 5 matching bases. The V and J ends lost 1 base and 2 bases respectively, with 8 bases between them. This CDR3 has 14 amino acids. The germline V gene encodes CDR1 SGHRS and CDR2 YFSETQ. DNA of the CDR3: TGCGCCAGCAGCTTGAGACAGACCACAGATACGCAGTATTTT. It is translated as CASSLRQTTDTQYF.

The chain is built from TRBV20-1 and TRBJ1-2; D may be TRBD1 (5 bases). Trimming shortened V by 0 bases and J by 2 bases, and 13 bases separated the two germline ends. Germline values: CDR1 DFQATT, CDR2 SNEGSKA (reference sequence). The length of the CDR3 is 15 residues. The CDR3 loop is CSAREGRGNNYGYTF. The DNA of the CDR3 is TGCAGTGCTAGAGAGGGTCGGGGGAACAACTATGGCTACACCTTC.

The sample holds a few counts of this clonotype. V and J are TRBV5-1 and TRBJ2-5, with TRBD1 matching 9 bases. CDR3 length: 15 amino acids. The V segment lost 1 base and the J segment 4 bases; nucleotides outside the gene matches: 5. In germline, CDR1 is SGHRS, CDR2 YFSETQ. The DNA of the CDR3 is TGCGCCAGCAGCTTGTTAGGACAGGGGAGAGAGACCCAGTACTTC. This encodes CASSLLGQGRETQYF.

With regard to this clonotype: One junction end does not reproduce the germline sequence, and a read error may be involved. This chain links TRBV12-3 or TRBV12-4 with TRBJ2-1; TRBD2 is a possible D gene (6 bases). There are 14 residues in the CDR3. The CDR3 reads CASSLGRGYSEQFF. CDR3 coding DNA: TGTGCCAGCAGTTTAGGGAGGGGTTACAGTGAGCAGTTCTTC.